These 27 T cell receptor beta chains share one sample of origin, sequenced in a study of blood T cell repertoires in COVID-19. Measured with immunoSEQ multiplex PCR; TCRdb has only the in-frame clones, and not every one. The sample shows about 90,000 clones, about 90% of them seen only once. Sequencing was carried out using peripheral blood. The receptors were sampled from a male donor with acute or convalescent COVID-19.

The gene calls are TRBV6-2 or TRBV6-3 and TRBJ2-5; possible D gene TRBD1, 5 bases. This CDR3 is built from 14 residues. Trimming took 5 bases from V and 2 from J, leaving 12 bases between them. The germline V gene has CDR1 MNHEY and CDR2 SVGEGT. The CDR3 DNA follows: TGTGCCAGCAGTAAGACAGAGATACAAGAGACCCAGTACTTC. Residues: CASSKTEIQETQYF.

The J gene is TRBJ2-3, the V gene TRBV9; maybe TRBD1 (5 bases). This CDR3 contains 15 residues. Trimming stripped 0 bases from V and 6 bases from J, with 14 bases between. CDR1 and CDR2 from the germline V gene are SGDLS and YYNGEE. In DNA form, the CDR3 reads TGTGCCAGCAGCGTAGCTGCCAGGGCTGGGGATACGCAGTATTTT. Amino acids: CASSVAARAGDTQYF. The full variable domain, completed using reference TRBV9 and TRBJ2-3, is DSGVTQTPKHLITATGQRVTLRCSPRSGDLSVYWYQQSLDQGLQFLIQYYNGEERAKGNILERFSAQQFPDLHSELNLSSLELGDSALYFCASSVAARAGDTQYFGPGTRLTVL.

In the case of this clone: The sample carries other DNA sequences with the same CDR3. The chain carries TRBV5-1 and TRBJ1-1, with TRBD1 identical over 7 bases. Unmatched junction bases numbered 8, after V lost 4 bases and J lost 5 bases. The CDR3 covers 14 residues. The germline gives CDR1 SGHRS, CDR2 YFSETQ. For the CDR3, the DNA is TGCGCCAGCAGCCCGGCGGCAGGGGGTACTGAAGCTTTCTTT. It specifies CASSPAAGGTEAFF.

Regarding this clone: One junction end disagrees with the germline gene, perhaps due to a read error. The chain links TRBV11-3 to TRBJ1-1; D ambiguous. CDR1 and CDR2 (germline): SGHNT, YENEEA. The CDR3 extends over 13 amino acids. The CDR3 sequence: CASSVTENAEAFF. Written as DNA, the CDR3 is TGTGCCAGCAGCGTTACAGAGAACGCTGAAGCTTTCTTT. The variable domain in full, completed from reference TRBV11-3 and TRBJ1-1, reads EAGVVQSPRYKIIEKKQPVAFWCNPISGHNTLYWYLQNLGQGPELLIRYENEEAVDDSQLPKDRFSAERLKGVDSTLKIQPAELGDSAVYLCASSVTENAEAFFGQGTRLTVV.

This clone was counted a few times. The chain couples TRBV19 to TRBJ2-1, with TRBD2 identical over 8 bases. With V trimmed by 3 bases and J by 3 bases, 4 bases remained unmatched. CDR3 length: 15 amino acids. The V gene's germline CDR1 is LNHDA and CDR2 SQIVND (reference sequence). CDR3 DNA sequence: TGTGCCAGTAGTATGGGTGCGGGGGGCTACAATGAGCAGTTCTTC. It yields the protein CASSMGAGGYNEQFF.

J is TRBJ1-2 and V is TRBV2; tentatively, D is TRBD1 (5 bases). The CDR3 spans 12 residues. The germline V gene has CDR1 SNHLY and CDR2 FYNNEI. Trimming removed 5 bases at V and 6 bases at J, with 10 bases between. The CDR3 sequence is CASSRQSHGYTF. Here the CDR3 DNA reads TGTGCCAGCAGTAGACAGTCCCATGGCTACACCTTC. The full variable domain, rest sourced from reference TRBV2 and TRBJ1-2, is EPEVTQTPSHQVTQMGQEVILRCVPISNHLYFYWYRQILGQKVEFLVSFYNNEISEKSEIFDDQFSVERPDGSNFTLKIRSTKLEDSAMYFCASSRQSHGYTFGSGTRLTVV.

The chain joins TRBV2 to TRBJ2-5, with TRBD1 matching 7 bases. This CDR3 has 13 residues. Unmatched junction bases numbered 4, after V lost 5 bases and J lost 4 bases. The germline CDR1 and CDR2 sequences are SNHLY and FYNNEI. The CDR3 DNA is TGTGCCAGCAGTCCATGGACAGGAGAGACCCAGTACTTC. Residues: CASSPWTGETQYF.

The chain joins TRBV5-6 to TRBJ1-2, with D maybe TRBD1 (5 bases). The V gene lost 0 bases and the J gene lost 6 bases, with 15 bases spanning the gap. Looked up from germline, CDR1 is SGHDT and CDR2 is YYEEEE. This CDR3 has 15 amino acids. DNA for the CDR3: TGTGCCAGCAGCTTGGTTGCCAGGGAAGGGCATGGCTACACCTTC. As protein: CASSLVAREGHGYTF.

The chain recombines TRBV19 with TRBJ1-3, with TRBD1 matching over 7 bases. This CDR3 has 15 residues. The V gene end was trimmed by 5 bases and the J gene end by 0 bases; junction bases not matched to a gene: 4. Germline assignment: CDR1 LNHDA and CDR2 SQIVND (reference sequence). The CDR3 coding sequence is TGTGCCAGTAGTCCGTGGGACAGCTCTGGAAACACCATATATTTT. Translating it yields CASSPWDSSGNTIYF.

This clone was seen a handful of times. The rearrangement joins TRBV7-2 to TRBJ1-2; 9 nucleotides agree with TRBD1. CDR1 is SGHTA and CDR2 is FQGNSA in the germline V gene. Trimming cost V 1 base and J 8 bases; bases outside gene matches: 5. The CDR3 loop spans 14 amino acids. CDR3 in DNA: TGTGCCAGCAGCTTAGTGGGTACAGGGGGCGGCTACACCTTC. It yields the protein CASSLVGTGGGYTF.

V usage is TRBV4-1 and J usage is TRBJ2-7, with a tentative D call TRBD2 (6 bases). The CDR3 sequence is 16 residues long. V lost 1 base, J lost 4 bases, and 17 bases lay in between. CDR1 MGHRA and CDR2 YSYEKL come from the germline V gene. CDR3 amino acids: CASSQGSSRAGYEQYF. For the CDR3, the DNA is TGCGCCAGCAGCCAAGGATCATCGCGGGCGGGGTACGAGCAGTACTTC.

The DNA of the CDR3 is TGTGCCAGCATCCCCAGCTCCTACAATGAGCAGTTCTTC. As protein: CASIPSSYNEQFF. V gene TRBV18 combines with J gene TRBJ2-1; D is uncertain. Trimming left V 8 bases short and J 0 bases short, with 8 bases between. The germline gives CDR1 KGHSH, CDR2 LQKENI. This CDR3 region has 13 residues.

The genes are TRBV13 and TRBJ1-6; 7 nucleotides agree with TRBD1. V lost 5 bases and J lost 8; bases outside the gene matches: 9. The CDR3 is 15 amino acids. Germline V gene lookup returns CDR1 PRHDT and CDR2 FYEKMQ (reference sequence). CDR3 nucleotide sequence: TGTGCCAGCAGCACATCGGGACAGCTCTATTCACCCCTCCACTTT. Translating gives CASSTSGQLYSPLHF. Complete variable domain (other parts from reference TRBV13 and TRBJ1-6): AAGVIQSPRHLIKEKRETATLKCYPIPRHDTVYWYQQGPGQDPQFLISFYEKMQSDKGSIPDRFSAQQFSDYHSELNMSSLELGDSALYFCASSTSGQLYSPLHFGNGTRLTVT.

The chain employs TRBV19 and TRBJ1-5, with TRBD1 matching over 12 bases. CDR1 is LNHDA and CDR2 is SQIVND in the germline V gene (reference sequence). J lost 6 bases, V lost 6 bases, and 9 bases had no gene match. CDR3 length equals 16 residues. Written as DNA, the CDR3 is TGTGCCAGTAGGCCGCCGGGACAGGGGGCCCGTCAGCCCCAGCATTTT. Amino acids: CASRPPGQGARQPQHF.

The chain joins TRBV3-1 (or the pseudogene TRBV3-2) to TRBJ1-4; D is ambiguous. The CDR3 is made up of 13 amino acids. From germline, CDR1 is LGHDT and CDR2 YNNKEL (reference sequence). Trimming stripped 3 bases from V and 7 bases from J, with 9 bases between. The CDR3 DNA is TGTGCCAGCAGCCAGAATGGGCGTGAAAAACTGTTTTTT. Its translation is CASSQNGREKLFF.

The chain has TRBV7-9 and TRBJ2-1; possible D gene TRBD2, 7 bases. This CDR3 has 14 amino acids. Trimming pared 7 bases from V and 9 bases from J, leaving 19 bases between. In germline, CDR1 is SEHNR, CDR2 FQNEAQ (reference sequence). For the CDR3, the DNA is TGTGCCAGCACCCTCGTGGGGGGGGCCGGTGAGCAGTTCTTC. This translates into CASTLVGGAGEQFF.

The chain is built from TRBV7-8 and TRBJ2-7; 8 positions agree with TRBD2. V lost 1 base to trimming and J lost 0 bases; unmatched junction nucleotides: 8. CDR1 is SGHVS and CDR2 is FQNEAQ in the germline V gene. The CDR3 length is 17 residues. CDR3 sequence (DNA): TGTGCCAGCAGCTTAGGGGCGGGGGGCCATAGCTCCTACGAGCAGTACTTC. Protein sequence: CASSLGAGGHSSYEQYF. The variable domain in full, completed from reference TRBV7-8 and TRBJ2-7, reads GAGVSQSPRYKVAKRGQDVALRCDPISGHVSLFWYQQALGQGPEFLTYFQNEAQLDKSGLPSDRFFAERPEGSVSTLKIQRTQQEDSAVYLCASSLGAGGHSSYEQYFGPGTRLTVT.

CDR3 amino acids: CATSDFRDRGGTQYF. CDR3 in DNA: TGTGCCACCAGTGATTTCCGGGACAGGGGAGGGACCCAGTACTTC. The chain employs TRBV24-1 and TRBJ2-5; 10 bases are a match to TRBD1. CDR3 length: 15 amino acids. J gave up 7 bases and V 1 base, and 5 bases lay outside the gene matches. In germline, CDR1 is KGHDR, CDR2 SFDVKD.

This chain connects TRBV16 to TRBJ1-1, with a possible D match to TRBD1 (6 bases). V lost 2 bases to trimming and J lost 6 bases, with 10 bases between them. This CDR3 comprises 13 residues. Per germline, CDR1 KGHSY and CDR2 FQNENV. As DNA, the CDR3 is TGTGCCAGCAGCCAAATAGGGGGATCTGAAGCTTTCTTT. The encoded protein is CASSQIGGSEAFF.

Only one count was recorded for this clone. Different DNA sequences within this sample yield the same CDR3. V gene TRBV5-1 combines with J gene TRBJ1-3, with 12 positions matching TRBD1. Germline CDR1 SGHRS, CDR2 YFSETQ. V gave up 4 bases and J gave up 2 bases; unmatched junction bases: 4. The CDR3 totals 16 residues. The CDR3 region has the DNA TGCGCCAGCAGCCTGGGACAGGGGGCGACTGGAAACACCATATATTTT. It yields the protein CASSLGQGATGNTIYF. Full variable domain (outside the CDR3, taken from reference TRBV5-1 and TRBJ1-3): KAGVTQTPRYLIKTRGQQVTLSCSPISGHRSVSWYQQTPGQGLQFLFEYFSETQRNKGNFPGRFSGRQFSNSRSEMNVSTLELGDSALYLCASSLGQGATGNTIYFGEGSWLTVV.

The gene calls are TRBV5-6 and TRBJ1-1; 7 bases fit TRBD1. This CDR3 contains 14 residues. Germline V CDR1 and CDR2: SGHDT, YYEEEE. With 4 bases clipped from V and 7 bases from J, the junction kept 10 bases outside the gene matches. CDR3 DNA sequence: TGTGCCAGCAGCGGACGGGACAGAAGCCTTGAAGCTTTCTTT. The encoded protein is CASSGRDRSLEAFF.

This chain uses TRBV28 with TRBJ2-5; possibly TRBD1 for D (6 bases). V lost 2 bases, J lost 1 base, and 11 bases lay in between. CDR1 and CDR2 from the germline V gene are MDHEN and SYDVKM. The CDR3 has 15 amino acids. In DNA, the CDR3 is TGTGCCAGCAGTTTACAACAGGGAACCCAAGAGACCCAGTACTTC. Its protein product is CASSLQQGTQETQYF. The full variable domain, its missing parts supplied by reference TRBV28 and TRBJ2-5, is DVKVTQSSRYLVKRTGEKVFLECVQDMDHENMFWYRQDPGLGLRLIYFSYDVKMKEKGDIPEGYSVSREKKERFSLILESASTNQTSMYLCASSLQQGTQETQYFGPGTRLLVL.

The J gene is TRBJ2-7, the V gene TRBV5-4; D is unclear. Per germline, CDR1 SGHNT and CDR2 YYREEE (reference sequence). The CDR3 runs 12 residues. V lost 0 bases, J lost 4 bases, and 5 bases lay in between. CDR3 loop: CASSLDGYEQYF. The CDR3 DNA reads TGTGCCAGCAGCTTGGACGGTTACGAGCAGTACTTC.

The chain has TRBV2 and TRBJ1-1; 7 positions match TRBD1. CDR3 length: 15 residues. The V segment lost 7 bases and the J segment 1 base; nucleotides outside the gene matches: 9. Germline CDR1 and CDR2: SNHLY and FYNNEI. The CDR3 is CASKVTGISNTEAFF. In nucleotides, the CDR3 is TGTGCCAGCAAGGTGACAGGGATTTCGAACACTGAAGCTTTCTTT.

This sequence joins TRBV7-2 and TRBJ1-1; TRBD1 matches at 7 bases. The CDR3 has 15 amino acids. Trimming at V came to 2 bases and at J to 5 bases, leaving 8 bases not matched to a gene. The V gene's germline CDR1 is SGHTA and CDR2 FQGNSA. The CDR3 nucleotides are TGTGCCAGCAGCTTAAAGGGGGACAGTTGGACTGAAGCTTTCTTT. Its translation is CASSLKGDSWTEAFF.

This clone was observed a few times. The chain combines TRBV7-9 with TRBJ1-5; TRBD1 agrees at 9 bases. V shed 0 bases and J 7 bases; nucleotides not matched to a gene: 1. Germline loops: CDR1 SEHNR, CDR2 FQNEAQ (reference sequence). The CDR3 sequence is 14 residues long. CDR3 loop: CASSLATGGQPQHF. The CDR3 DNA reads as TGTGCCAGCAGCTTAGCCACAGGGGGCCAGCCCCAGCATTTT.

The gene calls are TRBV3-1 (or the pseudogene TRBV3-2) and TRBJ2-7; 10 bases map to TRBD2. V was pared by 4 bases and J by 2 bases, with 2 bases of the junction left unmatched. The CDR3 has 14 residues. CDR1 LGHDT and CDR2 YNNKEL come from the germline V gene (reference sequence). This CDR3 is CASSPLAGAYEQYF. Here the CDR3 DNA reads TGTGCCAGCAGCCCCCTAGCGGGGGCCTACGAGCAGTACTTC.